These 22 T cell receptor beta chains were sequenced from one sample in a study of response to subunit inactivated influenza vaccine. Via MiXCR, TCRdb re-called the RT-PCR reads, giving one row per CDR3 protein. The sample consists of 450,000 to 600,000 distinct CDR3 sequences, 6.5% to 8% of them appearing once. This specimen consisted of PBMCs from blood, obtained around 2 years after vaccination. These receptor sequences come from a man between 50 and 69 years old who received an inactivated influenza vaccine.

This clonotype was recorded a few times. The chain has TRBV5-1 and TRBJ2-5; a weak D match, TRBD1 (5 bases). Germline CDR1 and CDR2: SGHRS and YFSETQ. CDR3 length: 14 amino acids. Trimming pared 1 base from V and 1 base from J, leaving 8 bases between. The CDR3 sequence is CASSLMGPQETQYF. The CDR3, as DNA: TGCGCCAGCAGCTTGATGGGGCCCCAAGAGACCCAGTACTTC.

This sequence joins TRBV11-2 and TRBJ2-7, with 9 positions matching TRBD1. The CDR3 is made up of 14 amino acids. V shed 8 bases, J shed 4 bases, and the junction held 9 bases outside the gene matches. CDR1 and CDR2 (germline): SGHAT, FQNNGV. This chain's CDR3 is CASGTGGFNYEQYF. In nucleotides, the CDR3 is TGTGCCAGCGGCACAGGGGGCTTTAATTACGAGCAGTACTTC.

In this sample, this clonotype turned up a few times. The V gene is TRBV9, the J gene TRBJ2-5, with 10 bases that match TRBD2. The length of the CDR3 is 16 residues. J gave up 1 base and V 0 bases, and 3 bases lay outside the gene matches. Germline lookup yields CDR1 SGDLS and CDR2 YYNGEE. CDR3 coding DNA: TGTGCCAGCAGCGTAGGGACTAGCGGAATCCAAGAGACCCAGTACTTC. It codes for CASSVGTSGIQETQYF.

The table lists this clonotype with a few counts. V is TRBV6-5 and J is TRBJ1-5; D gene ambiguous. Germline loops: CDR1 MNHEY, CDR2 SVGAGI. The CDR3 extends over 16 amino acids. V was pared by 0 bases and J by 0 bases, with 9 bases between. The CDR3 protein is CASSYSPLYSNQPQHF. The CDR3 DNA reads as TGTGCCAGCAGTTACTCGCCACTCTATAGCAATCAGCCCCAGCATTTT.

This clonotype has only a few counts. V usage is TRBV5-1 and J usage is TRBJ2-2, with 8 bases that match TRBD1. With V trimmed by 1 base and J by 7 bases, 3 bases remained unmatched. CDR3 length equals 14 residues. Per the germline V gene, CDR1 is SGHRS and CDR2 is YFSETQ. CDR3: CASSLQGADGELFF. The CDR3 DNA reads TGCGCCAGCAGCTTGCAGGGGGCTGACGGGGAGCTGTTTTTT.

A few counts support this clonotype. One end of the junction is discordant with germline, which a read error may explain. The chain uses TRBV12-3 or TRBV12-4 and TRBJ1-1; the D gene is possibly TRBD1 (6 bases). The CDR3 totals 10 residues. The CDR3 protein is CASSSHRAVF. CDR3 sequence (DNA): TGTGCCAGCAGTTCACACAGGGCCGTCTTT.

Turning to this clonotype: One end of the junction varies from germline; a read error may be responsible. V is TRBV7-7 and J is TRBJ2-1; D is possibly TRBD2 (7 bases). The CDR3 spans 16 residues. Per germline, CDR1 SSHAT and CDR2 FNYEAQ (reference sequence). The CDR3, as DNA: TGTGCTAGCAGCTTAGGGTCGGGGGGCGCCTACAATGAGCAGTTCTTC. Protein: CASSLGSGGAYNEQFF.

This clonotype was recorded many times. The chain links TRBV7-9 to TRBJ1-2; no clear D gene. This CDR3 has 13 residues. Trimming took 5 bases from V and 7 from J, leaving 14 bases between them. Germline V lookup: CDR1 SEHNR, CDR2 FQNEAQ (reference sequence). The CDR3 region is CASSPDTRTGYTF. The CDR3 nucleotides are TGTGCCAGCAGCCCCGACACGCGAACTGGCTACACCTTC.

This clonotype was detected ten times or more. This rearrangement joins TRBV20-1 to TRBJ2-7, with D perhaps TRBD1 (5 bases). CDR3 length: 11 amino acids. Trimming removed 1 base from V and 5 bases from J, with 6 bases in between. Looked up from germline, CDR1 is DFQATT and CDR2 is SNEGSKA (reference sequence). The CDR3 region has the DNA TGCAGTGCTAGAGGGGGCCACGAGCAGTACTTC. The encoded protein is CSARGGHEQYF.

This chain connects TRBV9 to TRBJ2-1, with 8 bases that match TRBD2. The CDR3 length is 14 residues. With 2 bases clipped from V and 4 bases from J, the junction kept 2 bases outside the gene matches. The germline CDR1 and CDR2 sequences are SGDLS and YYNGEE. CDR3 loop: CASSVGTRYNEQFF. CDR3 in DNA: TGTGCCAGCAGCGTGGGGACTAGATACAATGAGCAGTTCTTC.

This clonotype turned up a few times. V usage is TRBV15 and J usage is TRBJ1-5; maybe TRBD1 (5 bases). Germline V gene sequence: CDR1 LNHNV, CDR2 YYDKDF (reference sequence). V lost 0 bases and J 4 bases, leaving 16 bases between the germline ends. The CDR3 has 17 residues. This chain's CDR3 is CATSRDGAPQANQPQHF. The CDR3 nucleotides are TGTGCCACCAGCAGAGATGGGGCCCCACAGGCTAATCAGCCCCAGCATTTT.

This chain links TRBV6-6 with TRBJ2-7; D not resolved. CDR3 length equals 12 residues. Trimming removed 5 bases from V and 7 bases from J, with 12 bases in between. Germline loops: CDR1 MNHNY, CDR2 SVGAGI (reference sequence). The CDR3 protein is CASSAHTWEQYF. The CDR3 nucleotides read TGTGCCAGCAGTGCACACACCTGGGAGCAGTACTTC.

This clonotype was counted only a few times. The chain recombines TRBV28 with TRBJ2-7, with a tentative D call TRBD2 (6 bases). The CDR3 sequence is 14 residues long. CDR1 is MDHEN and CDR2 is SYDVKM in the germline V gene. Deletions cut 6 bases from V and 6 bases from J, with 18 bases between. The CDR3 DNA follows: TGTGCCAGCAGCCCAGGGACTGCAACCGCCGAGCAGTACTTC. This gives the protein CASSPGTATAEQYF.

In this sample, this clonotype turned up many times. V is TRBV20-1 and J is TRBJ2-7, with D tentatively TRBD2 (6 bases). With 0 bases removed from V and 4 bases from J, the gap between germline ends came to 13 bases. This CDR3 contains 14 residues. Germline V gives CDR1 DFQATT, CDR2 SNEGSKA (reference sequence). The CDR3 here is CSARDGTSLYEQYF. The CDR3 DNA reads TGCAGTGCTAGAGATGGGACTTCCCTTTACGAGCAGTACTTC.

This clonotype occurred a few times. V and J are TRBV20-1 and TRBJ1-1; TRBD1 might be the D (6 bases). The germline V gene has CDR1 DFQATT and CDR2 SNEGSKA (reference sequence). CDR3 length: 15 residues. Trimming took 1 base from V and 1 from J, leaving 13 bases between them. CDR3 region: CSARVESRGNTEAFF. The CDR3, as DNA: TGCAGTGCTAGAGTGGAGTCCAGGGGGAACACTGAAGCTTTCTTT.

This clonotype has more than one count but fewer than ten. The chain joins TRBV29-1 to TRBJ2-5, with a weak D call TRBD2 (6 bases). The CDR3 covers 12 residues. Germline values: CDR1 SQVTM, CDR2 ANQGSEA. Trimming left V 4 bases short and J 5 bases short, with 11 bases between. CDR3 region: CSVGERVETQYF. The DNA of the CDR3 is TGCAGCGTTGGCGAGCGGGTGGAGACCCAGTACTTC.

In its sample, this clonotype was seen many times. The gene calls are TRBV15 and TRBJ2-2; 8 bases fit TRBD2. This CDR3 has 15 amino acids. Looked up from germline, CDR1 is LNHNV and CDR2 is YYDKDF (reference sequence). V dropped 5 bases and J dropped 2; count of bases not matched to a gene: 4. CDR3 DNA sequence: TGTGCCACCAGCTTACTAGCGGACAACACCGGGGAGCTGTTTTTT. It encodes CATSLLADNTGELFF.

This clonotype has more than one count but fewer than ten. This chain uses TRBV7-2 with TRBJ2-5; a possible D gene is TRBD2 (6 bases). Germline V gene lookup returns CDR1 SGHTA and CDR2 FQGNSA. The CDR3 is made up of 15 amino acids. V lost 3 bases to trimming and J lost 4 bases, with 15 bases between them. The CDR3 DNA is TGTGCCAGCAGCTTTTGGAGGGGTCTAAGAGAGACCCAGTACTTC. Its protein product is CASSFWRGLRETQYF.

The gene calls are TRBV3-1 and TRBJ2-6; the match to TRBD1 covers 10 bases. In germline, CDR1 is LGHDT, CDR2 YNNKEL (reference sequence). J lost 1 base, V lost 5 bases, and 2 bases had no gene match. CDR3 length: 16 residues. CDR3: CASSDRGLSGANVLTF. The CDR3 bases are TGTGCCAGCAGCGACAGGGGGCTGTCTGGGGCCAACGTCCTGACTTTC.

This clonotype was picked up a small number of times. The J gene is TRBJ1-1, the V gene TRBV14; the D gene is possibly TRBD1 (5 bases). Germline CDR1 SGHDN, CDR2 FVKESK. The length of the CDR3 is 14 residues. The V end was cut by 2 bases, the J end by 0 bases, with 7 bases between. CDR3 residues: CASSQLTVNTEAFF. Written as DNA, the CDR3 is TGTGCCAGCAGCCAACTGACAGTGAACACTGAAGCTTTCTTT.

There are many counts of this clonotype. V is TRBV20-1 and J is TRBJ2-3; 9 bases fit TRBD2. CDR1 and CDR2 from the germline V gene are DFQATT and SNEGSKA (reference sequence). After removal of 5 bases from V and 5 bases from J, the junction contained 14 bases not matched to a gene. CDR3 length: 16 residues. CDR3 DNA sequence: TGCAGTGCTCGGCCCCTGGCGGGGGGGCATAAAGATACGCAGTATTTT. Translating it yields CSARPLAGGHKDTQYF.

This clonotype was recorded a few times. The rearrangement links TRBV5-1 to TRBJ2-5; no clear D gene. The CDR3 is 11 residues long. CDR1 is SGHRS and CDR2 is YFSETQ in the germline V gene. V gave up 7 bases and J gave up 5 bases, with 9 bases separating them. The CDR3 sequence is CASGSRETQYF. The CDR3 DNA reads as TGCGCCAGCGGAAGTAGGGAGACCCAGTACTTC.